Following are 24 T cell receptor beta chains from one sample sequenced in a study of blood T cell repertoires in COVID-19. TCRdb's copy holds only in-frame clones and misses some; the assay was immunoSEQ multiplex PCR. The sample has 200,000 to 250,000 clones; around 84% are singletons. The sequencing input was peripheral blood. The receptor source for this set is a woman older than 75 with active or convalescent COVID-19.

The chain is built from TRBV5-1 and TRBJ2-2; D not resolved. The V and J ends lost 0 bases and 6 bases respectively, with 3 bases between them. The CDR3 consists of 12 residues. Germline V gene lookup returns CDR1 SGHRS and CDR2 YFSETQ. The CDR3 nucleotides are TGCGCCAGCAGCTTGGACTCCGGGGAGCTGTTTTTT. Its translation: CASSLDSGELFF.

The J gene is TRBJ1-1, the V gene TRBV6-5, with D uncertain. Per the germline V gene, CDR1 is MNHEY and CDR2 is SVGAGI. Trimming pared 4 bases from V and 5 bases from J, leaving 14 bases between. CDR3 length: 14 amino acids. DNA for the CDR3: TGTGCCAGCAGTTTGGAGGTCCCCGGGACTGAAGCTTTCTTT. It is translated as CASSLEVPGTEAFF.

The J gene is TRBJ2-5, the V gene TRBV19; D call uncertain. CDR3 size: 14 residues. Germline V CDR1 and CDR2: LNHDA, SQIVND (reference sequence). V shed 6 bases and J shed 4 bases, with 15 bases lying between them. CDR3 in amino acids: CASSPWLGLETQYF. CDR3 coding DNA: TGTGCCAGTAGCCCCTGGCTTGGGCTAGAGACCCAGTACTTC. Full variable domain (remainder filled in from reference TRBV19 and TRBJ2-5): DGGITQSPKYLFRKEGQNVTLSCEQNLNHDAMYWYRQDPGQGLRLIYYSQIVNDFQKGDIAEGYSVSREKKESFPLTVTSAQKNPTAFYLCASSPWLGLETQYFGPGTRLLVL.

The chain combines TRBV5-1 with TRBJ1-2; TRBD1 agrees at 8 bases. This CDR3 is built from 15 residues. J was trimmed by 2 bases and V by 4 bases; bases with no gene match: 7. CDR1 is SGHRS and CDR2 is YFSETQ in the germline V gene. CDR3 nucleotides: TGCGCCAGCAGCCTACCGGGACAGGCGAACTATGGCTACACCTTC. This encodes CASSLPGQANYGYTF.

The rearrangement uses TRBV6-6 and TRBJ1-1; D is possibly TRBD1 (5 bases). The germline V gene encodes CDR1 MNHNY and CDR2 SVGAGI (reference sequence). CDR3 size: 14 residues. The V and J ends lost 5 bases and 1 base respectively, with 11 bases between them. The CDR3 spells CASSRMGGNTEAFF. CDR3 in DNA: TGTGCCAGCAGTCGGATGGGGGGGAACACTGAAGCTTTCTTT.

V usage is TRBV19 and J usage is TRBJ1-2; 9 bases are shared with TRBD1. The V and J ends lost 5 bases and 5 bases, in that order; junction bases with no gene match: 9. This CDR3 spans 15 amino acids. Germline CDR1 LNHDA, CDR2 SQIVND (reference sequence). CDR3 loop: CASSVQGARGYGYTF. The CDR3 nucleotides read TGTGCCAGTAGTGTACAGGGGGCCCGGGGGTATGGCTACACCTTC.

The chain is built from TRBV7-2 and TRBJ1-1; 8 bases align to TRBD1. With 5 bases clipped from V and 2 bases from J, the junction kept 10 bases outside the gene matches. The CDR3 is made up of 16 amino acids. CDR1 and CDR2 from the germline V gene are SGHTA and FQGNSA. The CDR3 DNA is TGTGCCAGCAGCCAGGTCAGGGGGCGGGACAACACTGAAGCTTTCTTT. This sequence encodes CASSQVRGRDNTEAFF.

This clone has ten or more counts. The V call is TRBV6-2 or TRBV6-3, the J call TRBJ1-2; D uncertain. V lost 4 bases to trimming and J lost 4 bases, with 13 bases between them. This CDR3 spans 14 amino acids. In germline, CDR1 is MNHEY, CDR2 SVGEGT. DNA of the CDR3: TGTGCCAGCAGTTTAAGTCTCGAGGGCTATGGCTACACCTTC. It yields the protein CASSLSLEGYGYTF.

This rearrangement joins TRBV28 to TRBJ2-3; 8 positions match TRBD2. This CDR3 comprises 15 residues. Germline CDR1 is MDHEN and CDR2 is SYDVKM. Losses at the gene ends were 3 bases for V and 0 bases for J; bases not matched to a gene: 2. CDR3 sequence (DNA): TGTGCCAGCAGTTTCGGGGGGGCTAGCACAGATACGCAGTATTTT. This translates into CASSFGGASTDTQYF.

The chain uses TRBV3-1 (or the pseudogene TRBV3-2) and TRBJ2-3; possible D gene TRBD1, 5 bases. This CDR3 region has 17 residues. Germline CDR1 reads LGHDT; CDR2 reads YNNKEL (reference sequence). The germline V and J ends were trimmed by 2 bases and 7 bases, with 22 bases remaining between them. The CDR3 nucleotides are TGTGCCAGCAGCCAACGGCTCTTTCAGGGTACCAGGAATACGCAGTATTTT. Its protein is CASSQRLFQGTRNTQYF.

V usage is TRBV3-1 (or the pseudogene TRBV3-2) and J usage is TRBJ2-3, with D perhaps TRBD2 (5 bases). There are 15 residues in the CDR3. The germline V and J ends were trimmed by 2 bases and 3 bases, with 12 bases remaining between them. Germline CDR1 reads LGHDT; CDR2 reads YNNKEL (reference sequence). The CDR3 coding sequence is TGTGCCAGCAGCCAACGAGGGCGGAGGACAGATACGCAGTATTTT. It is translated as CASSQRGRRTDTQYF.

There are a few counts of this clone. The rearrangement uses TRBV7-3 and TRBJ2-5; the match to TRBD2 covers 9 bases. The CDR3 is 13 amino acids. CDR1 and CDR2 from the germline V gene are SGHTA and FQGTGA. V gave up 4 bases and J gave up 4 bases; unmatched junction bases: 1. DNA for the CDR3: TGTGCCAGCAGCTCGACTAGCGGAGAGACCCAGTACTTC. Protein sequence: CASSSTSGETQYF.

The rearrangement joins TRBV2 to TRBJ1-2; D is unresolved. Germline-derived CDR1 and CDR2 are SNHLY and FYNNEI. V lost 7 bases and J lost 7, with 19 bases in between. The CDR3 runs 14 residues. The CDR3 coding sequence is TGTGCCAGCACCCCCAGCGGGGAGACCATTGGCTACACCTTC. As protein: CASTPSGETIGYTF.

The chain couples TRBV29-1 to TRBJ2-3, with a tentative D call TRBD2 (6 bases). Germline-derived CDR1 and CDR2 are SQVTM and ANQGSEA. The CDR3 consists of 13 residues. V was pared by 5 bases and J by 5 bases, with 14 bases between. CDR3 DNA sequence: TGCAGCGTTTCTGTCCGGGGGAAAGATACGCAGTATTTT. Protein product: CSVSVRGKDTQYF.

This clone was seen a few times. This chain uses TRBV6-2 or TRBV6-3 with TRBJ1-5; 9 bases agree with TRBD1. Unmatched junction bases numbered 10, after V lost 5 bases and J lost 5 bases. Germline V lookup: CDR1 MNHEY, CDR2 SVGEGT. This CDR3 comprises 16 residues. CDR3 loop: CASSSLQGASYQPQHF. The CDR3 nucleotides read TGTGCCAGCAGTAGTCTACAGGGGGCGTCGTATCAGCCCCAGCATTTT.

The chain recombines TRBV7-2 with TRBJ1-2; maybe TRBD1 (5 bases). Germline CDR1 SGHTA, CDR2 FQGNSA. V lost 3 bases, J lost 3 bases, and 11 bases lay in between. The CDR3 runs 14 residues. The CDR3, as DNA: TGTGCCAGCAGCTTTCAGGGAGGGGACTATGGCTACACCTTC. Translating it yields CASSFQGGDYGYTF.

V usage is TRBV7-9 and J usage is TRBJ2-1; 11 bases align to TRBD2. CDR3 length equals 14 residues. From germline, CDR1 is SEHNR and CDR2 FQNEAQ (reference sequence). J was trimmed by 6 bases and V by 6 bases; bases with no gene match: 4. CDR3 loop: CASSNGLAGNEQFF. CDR3 bases: TGTGCCAGCAGTAACGGACTAGCGGGCAATGAGCAGTTCTTC.

V usage is TRBV24-1 and J usage is TRBJ1-4, with unresolved D. The V and J ends lost 4 bases and 10 bases respectively, with 18 bases between them. The V gene's germline CDR1 is KGHDR and CDR2 SFDVKD. This CDR3 region has 15 residues. CDR3 in DNA: TGTGCCACCAGTGACCCTTTTGTGGGTGCAGGAAAACTGTTTTTT. Residues: CATSDPFVGAGKLFF.

This clone came up a few times. The chain employs TRBV19 and TRBJ2-3, with 9 nucleotides matching TRBD2. The CDR3 length is 14 residues. CDR1 and CDR2 from the germline V gene are LNHDA and SQIVND (reference sequence). Germline trimming cut 5 bases from V and 3 bases from J; bases unmatched to any gene: 3. CDR3: CASSPGLATDTQYF. In DNA, the CDR3 is TGTGCCAGTAGTCCGGGACTAGCAACAGATACGCAGTATTTT.

The rearrangement links TRBV5-1 to TRBJ2-3, with D tentatively TRBD1 (6 bases). V was cut by 1 base and J by 0 bases, with 12 bases left in between. Germline V gene sequence: CDR1 SGHRS, CDR2 YFSETQ. The CDR3 spans 16 residues. The CDR3 DNA reads TGCGCCAGCAGCTTGAACAGGGACGTTAGCACAGATACGCAGTATTTT. Encoded protein: CASSLNRDVSTDTQYF. Variable domain in full (rest from reference TRBV5-1 and TRBJ2-3): KAGVTQTPRYLIKTRGQQVTLSCSPISGHRSVSWYQQTPGQGLQFLFEYFSETQRNKGNFPGRFSGRQFSNSRSEMNVSTLELGDSALYLCASSLNRDVSTDTQYFGPGTRLTVL.

V gene TRBV7-3 combines with J gene TRBJ1-2; D possibly corresponds to TRBD1 (6 bases). The CDR3 is 15 amino acids. Germline CDR1 is SGHTA and CDR2 is FQGTGA. V was shortened by 6 bases and J by 4 bases, with 18 bases between the two germline ends. The CDR3 loop reads CASSPTPGAPYGYTF. CDR3 nucleotide sequence: TGTGCCAGCAGTCCCACCCCAGGGGCTCCCTATGGCTACACCTTC.

The genes are TRBV18 and TRBJ1-2; no clear D gene. The V gene lost 3 bases and the J gene lost 5 bases, with 16 bases spanning the gap. CDR1 and CDR2 from the germline V gene are KGHSH and LQKENI. This CDR3 contains 15 residues. The CDR3 reads CASSPQPGSRYGYTF. The CDR3 DNA reads as TGTGCCAGCTCACCCCAGCCCGGGAGTCGATATGGCTACACCTTC. The whole variable domain, filled in from reference TRBV18 and TRBJ1-2, reads NAGVMQNPRHLVRRRGQEARLRCSPMKGHSHVYWYRQLPEEGLKFMVYLQKENIIDESGMPKERFSAEFPKEGPSILRIQQVVRGDSAAYFCASSPQPGSRYGYTFGSGTRLTVV.

This rearrangement joins TRBV3-1 (or the pseudogene TRBV3-2) to TRBJ2-1; TRBD2 matches at 13 bases. The germline V gene encodes CDR1 LGHDT and CDR2 YNNKEL (reference sequence). V gave up 1 base and J gave up 9 bases; unmatched junction bases: 6. The CDR3 covers 16 residues. The CDR3 DNA reads as TGTGCCAGCAGCCAAGCCGGGACTAGCGGGGTAGGTGAGCAGTTCTTC. Translation: CASSQAGTSGVGEQFF.

The V and J genes are TRBV6-2 or TRBV6-3 and TRBJ2-1; 7 bases match TRBD2. The CDR3 totals 12 residues. CDR1 is MNHEY and CDR2 is SVGEGT in the germline V gene. V lost 6 bases to trimming and J lost 6 bases; unmatched junction nucleotides: 2. CDR3 residues: CASSRTSNEQFF. In DNA form, the CDR3 reads TGTGCCAGCAGCAGGACTAGCAATGAGCAGTTCTTC.